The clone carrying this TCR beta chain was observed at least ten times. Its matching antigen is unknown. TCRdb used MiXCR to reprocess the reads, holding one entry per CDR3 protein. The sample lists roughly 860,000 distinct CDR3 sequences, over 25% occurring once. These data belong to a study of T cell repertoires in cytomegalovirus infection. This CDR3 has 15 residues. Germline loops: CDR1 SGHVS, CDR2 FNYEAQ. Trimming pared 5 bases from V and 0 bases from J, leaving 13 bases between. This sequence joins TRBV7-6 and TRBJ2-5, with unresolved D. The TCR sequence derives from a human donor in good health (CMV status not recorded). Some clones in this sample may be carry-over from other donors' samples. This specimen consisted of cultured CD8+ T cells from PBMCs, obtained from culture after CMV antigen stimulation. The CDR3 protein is CASSQNSGNQETQYF. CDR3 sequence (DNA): TGTGCCAGCAGCCAGAATAGTGGGAACCAAGAGACCCAGTACTTC.